Shown below are 10 T cell receptor beta chains from a single sample sequenced in a study of beta chain features in type 1 diabetes. TCRB transcripts that were expressed got sequenced, as all of the isolated RNA had been reverse transcribed. Libraries were prepared by immunoSEQ multiplex PCR; TCRdb keeps only in-frame clonotypes and omits some of them. The data show 130,000 to 150,000 clones, with 8.5% to 12% seen just once and under 1.5% held by the top ten. Specimen: naive CD4+ T cells from blood. The receptors were gathered from a man younger than 30 in good health.

In this sample, this clone turned up a few times. The V and J genes are TRBV9 and TRBJ2-7; TRBD2 aligns across 10 bases. CDR3 size: 17 residues. The V segment lost 4 bases and the J segment 0 bases; nucleotides outside the gene matches: 10. Per germline, CDR1 SGDLS and CDR2 YYNGEE. The CDR3: CASSPDPTSGVSYEQYF. DNA of the CDR3: TGTGCCAGCAGCCCCGACCCTACTAGCGGGGTCTCCTACGAGCAGTACTTC.

The CDR3 coding sequence is TGTGCCAGCAGCCTCATCCCGGACTCGATTCCCTACGAGCAGTACTTC. This codes for CASSLIPDSIPYEQYF. This chain connects TRBV13 to TRBJ2-7; D possibly corresponds to TRBD2 (5 bases). The CDR3 has 16 residues. Germline CDR1 reads PRHDT; CDR2 reads FYEKMQ (reference sequence). The V end lost 5 bases, the J end lost 2 bases, and 19 bases lay between the germline ends.

The chain is built from TRBV5-1 and TRBJ2-7; TRBD2 is a possible D gene (7 bases). The germline V gene encodes CDR1 SGHRS and CDR2 YFSETQ. Trimming shortened V by 0 bases and J by 4 bases, and 14 bases separated the two germline ends. The CDR3 is 15 residues long. Here the CDR3 DNA reads TGCGCCAGCAGCTTGGCTCCAGGGGAGGGGTACGAGCAGTACTTC. Translation gives CASSLAPGEGYEQYF.

V gene TRBV6-4 combines with J gene TRBJ2-1; 7 bases map to TRBD1. CDR3 length: 16 amino acids. The ends lost 5 bases at V and 0 bases at J; junction bases unmatched: 7. The germline CDR1 and CDR2 sequences are MRHNA and SNTAGT. The CDR3 DNA follows: TGTGCCAGCAGTCCACAGACAGGGAGCTCCTACAATGAGCAGTTCTTC. Translated: CASSPQTGSSYNEQFF.

This clone was seen more than once but under ten times. This chain uses TRBV30 with TRBJ2-2; a weak D match, TRBD1 (5 bases). This CDR3 region has 13 residues. The ends were cut back, 3 bases at V and 1 base at J, with 6 bases in the middle. Looked up from germline, CDR1 is GTSNPN and CDR2 is SVGIG (reference sequence). CDR3 protein: CAWRGQNTGELFF. The CDR3 DNA sequence: TGTGCCTGGAGAGGACAGAACACCGGGGAGCTGTTTTTT.

There are a few counts of this clone. V gene TRBV7-2 combines with J gene TRBJ2-3, with TRBD2 identical over 10 bases. The CDR3 has 17 amino acids. Germline assignment: CDR1 SGHTA and CDR2 FQGNSA. The V segment lost 1 base and the J segment 6 bases; nucleotides outside the gene matches: 10. This chain's CDR3 is CASSLEELAGGGDTQYF. CDR3 nucleotide sequence: TGTGCCAGCAGCTTAGAAGAATTAGCGGGGGGTGGGGATACGCAGTATTTT.

This sequence joins TRBV2 and TRBJ2-3; weak D call: TRBD1 (5 bases). The CDR3 consists of 15 residues. The germline V and J ends were trimmed by 1 base and 3 bases, with 11 bases remaining between them. Germline CDR1 and CDR2: SNHLY and FYNNEI. The CDR3 spells CASSEDRKGTDTQYF. The CDR3 region has the DNA TGTGCCAGCAGTGAAGACAGGAAGGGGACAGATACGCAGTATTTT.

This clone was picked up a small number of times. The chain joins TRBV11-2 to TRBJ2-1; TRBD2 matches at 9 bases. The junction had 10 bases not matched to a gene; V was cut back by 5 bases and J by 5 bases. CDR3 length: 16 amino acids. CDR1 and CDR2 (germline): SGHAT, FQNNGV. As DNA, the CDR3 is TGTGCCAGCAGCCCTGGCGGCGGGGGGGGCAACAATGAGCAGTTCTTC. Protein: CASSPGGGGGNNEQFF.

This clone was recorded many times. The chain carries TRBV30 and TRBJ2-3; D call uncertain. Trimming took 4 bases from V and 1 from J, leaving 3 bases between them. CDR3 length: 11 residues. CDR1 and CDR2 from the germline V gene are GTSNPN and SVGIG (reference sequence). In DNA form, the CDR3 reads TGTGCCTGGACCGGCACAGATACGCAGTATTTT. It translates to CAWTGTDTQYF.

The chain carries TRBV2 and TRBJ2-1; 8 bases match TRBD2. V lost 3 bases and J lost 5; bases outside the gene matches: 6. This CDR3 has 15 residues. Germline V gives CDR1 SNHLY, CDR2 FYNNEI. The CDR3 coding sequence is TGTGCCAGCAGTGAGTTAGCGGGGTCCGACAATGAGCAGTTCTTC. This encodes CASSELAGSDNEQFF.